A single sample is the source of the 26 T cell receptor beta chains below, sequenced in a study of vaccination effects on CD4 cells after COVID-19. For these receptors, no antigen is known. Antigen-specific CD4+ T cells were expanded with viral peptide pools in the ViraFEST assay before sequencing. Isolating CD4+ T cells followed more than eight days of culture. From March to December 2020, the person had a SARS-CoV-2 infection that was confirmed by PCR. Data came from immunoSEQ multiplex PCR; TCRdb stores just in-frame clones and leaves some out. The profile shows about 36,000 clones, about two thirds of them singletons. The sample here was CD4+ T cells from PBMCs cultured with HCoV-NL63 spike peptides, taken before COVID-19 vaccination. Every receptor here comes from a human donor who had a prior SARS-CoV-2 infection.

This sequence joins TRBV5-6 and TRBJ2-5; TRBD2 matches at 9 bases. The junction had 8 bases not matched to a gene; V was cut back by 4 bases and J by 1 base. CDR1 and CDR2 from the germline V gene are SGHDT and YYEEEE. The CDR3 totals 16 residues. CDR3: CASSPWAGGSQETQYF. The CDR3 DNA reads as TGTGCCAGCAGCCCCTGGGCGGGGGGGTCCCAAGAGACCCAGTACTTC.

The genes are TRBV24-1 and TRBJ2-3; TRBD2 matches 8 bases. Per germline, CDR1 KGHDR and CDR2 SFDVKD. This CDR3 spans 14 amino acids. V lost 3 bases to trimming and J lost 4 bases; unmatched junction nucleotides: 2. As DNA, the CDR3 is TGTGCCACCAGTGATCCCGGGAGGGCAGATACGCAGTATTTT. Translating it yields CATSDPGRADTQYF.

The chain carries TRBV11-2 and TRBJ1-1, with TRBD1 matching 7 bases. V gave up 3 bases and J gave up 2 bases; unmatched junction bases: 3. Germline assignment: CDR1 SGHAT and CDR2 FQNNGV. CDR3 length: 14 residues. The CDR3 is CASSFQGGNTEAFF. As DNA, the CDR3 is TGTGCCAGCAGCTTTCAGGGGGGTAACACTGAAGCTTTCTTT.

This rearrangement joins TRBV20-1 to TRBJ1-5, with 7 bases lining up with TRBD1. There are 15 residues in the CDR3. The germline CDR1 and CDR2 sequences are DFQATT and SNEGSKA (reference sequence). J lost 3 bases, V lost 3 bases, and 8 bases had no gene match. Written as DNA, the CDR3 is TGCAGTGCTAGTGCCCTCGACAGGGCCAATCAGCCCCAGCATTTT. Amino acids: CSASALDRANQPQHF.

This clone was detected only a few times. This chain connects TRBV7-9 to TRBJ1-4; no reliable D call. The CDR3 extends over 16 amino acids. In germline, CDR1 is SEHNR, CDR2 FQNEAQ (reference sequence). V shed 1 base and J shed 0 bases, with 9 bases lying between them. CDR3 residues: CASSLGLPATNEKLFF. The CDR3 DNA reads TGTGCCAGCAGCTTAGGGCTACCTGCAACTAATGAAAAACTGTTTTTT. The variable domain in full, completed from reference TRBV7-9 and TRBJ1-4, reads DTGVSQNPRHKITKRGQNVTFRCDPISEHNRLYWYRQTLGQGPEFLTYFQNEAQLEKSRLLSDRFSAERPKGSFSTLEIQRTEQGDSAMYLCASSLGLPATNEKLFFGSGTQLSVL.

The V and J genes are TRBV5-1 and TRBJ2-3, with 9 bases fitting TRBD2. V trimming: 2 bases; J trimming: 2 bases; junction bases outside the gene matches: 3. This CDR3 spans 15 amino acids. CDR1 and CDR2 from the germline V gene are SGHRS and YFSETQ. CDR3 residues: CASSFSGGNTDTQYF. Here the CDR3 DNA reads TGCGCCAGCAGCTTTAGCGGGGGTAACACAGATACGCAGTATTTT.

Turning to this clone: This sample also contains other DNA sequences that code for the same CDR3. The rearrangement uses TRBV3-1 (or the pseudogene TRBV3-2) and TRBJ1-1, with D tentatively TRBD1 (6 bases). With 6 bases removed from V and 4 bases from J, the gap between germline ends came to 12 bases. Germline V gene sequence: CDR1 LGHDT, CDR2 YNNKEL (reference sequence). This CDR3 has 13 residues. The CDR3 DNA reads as TGTGCCAGCAGTCACAGGGCCGGCACTGAAGCTTTCTTT. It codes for CASSHRAGTEAFF.

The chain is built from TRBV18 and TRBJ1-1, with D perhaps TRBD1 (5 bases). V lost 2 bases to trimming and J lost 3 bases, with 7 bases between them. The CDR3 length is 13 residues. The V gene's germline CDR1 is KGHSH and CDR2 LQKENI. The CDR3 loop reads CASSPSRDTEAFF. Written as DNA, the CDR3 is TGTGCCAGCTCACCATCCAGGGACACTGAAGCTTTCTTT. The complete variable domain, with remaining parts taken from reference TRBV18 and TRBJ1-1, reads NAGVMQNPRHLVRRRGQEARLRCSPMKGHSHVYWYRQLPEEGLKFMVYLQKENIIDESGMPKERFSAEFPKEGPSILRIQQVVRGDSAAYFCASSPSRDTEAFFGQGTRLTVV.

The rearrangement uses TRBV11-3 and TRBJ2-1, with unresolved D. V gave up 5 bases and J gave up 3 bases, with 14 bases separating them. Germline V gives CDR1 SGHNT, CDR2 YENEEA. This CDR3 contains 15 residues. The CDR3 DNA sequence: TGTGCCAGCAGCGTCCAAAGCCCCCTCTACAATGAGCAGTTCTTC. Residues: CASSVQSPLYNEQFF.

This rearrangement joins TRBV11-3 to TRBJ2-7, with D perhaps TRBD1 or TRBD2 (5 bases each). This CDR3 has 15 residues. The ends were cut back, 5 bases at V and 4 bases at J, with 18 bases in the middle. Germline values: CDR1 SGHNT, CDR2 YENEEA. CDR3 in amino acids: CASSPGTIAIYEQYF. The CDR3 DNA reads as TGTGCCAGCAGCCCCGGGACCATAGCAATATACGAGCAGTACTTC.

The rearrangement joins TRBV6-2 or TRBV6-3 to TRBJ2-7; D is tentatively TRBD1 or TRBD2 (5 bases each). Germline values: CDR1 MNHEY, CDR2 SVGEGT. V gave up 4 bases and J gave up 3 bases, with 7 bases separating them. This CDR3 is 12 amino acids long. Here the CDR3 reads CASSWGYYEQYF. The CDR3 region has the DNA TGTGCCAGCAGTTGGGGGTACTACGAGCAGTACTTC.

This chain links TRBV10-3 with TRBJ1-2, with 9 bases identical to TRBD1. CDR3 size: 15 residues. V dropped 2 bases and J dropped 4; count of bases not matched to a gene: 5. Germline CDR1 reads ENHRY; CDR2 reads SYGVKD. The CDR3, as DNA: TGTGCCATCAGTGAGCCGGGACAGGGAATCTATGGCTACACCTTC. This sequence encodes CAISEPGQGIYGYTF.

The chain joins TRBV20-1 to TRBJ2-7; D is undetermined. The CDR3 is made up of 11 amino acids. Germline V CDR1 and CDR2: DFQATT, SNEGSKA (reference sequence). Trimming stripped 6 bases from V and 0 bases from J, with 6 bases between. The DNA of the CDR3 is TGCAGTGCAATAATCTCCTACGAGCAGTACTTC. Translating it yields CSAIISYEQYF.

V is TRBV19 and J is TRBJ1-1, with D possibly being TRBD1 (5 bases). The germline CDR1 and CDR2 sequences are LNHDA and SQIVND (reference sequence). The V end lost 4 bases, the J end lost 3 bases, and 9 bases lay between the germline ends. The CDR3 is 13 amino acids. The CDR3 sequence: CASSTEGDTEAFF. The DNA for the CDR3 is TGTGCCAGTAGTACGGAAGGGGACACTGAAGCTTTCTTT.

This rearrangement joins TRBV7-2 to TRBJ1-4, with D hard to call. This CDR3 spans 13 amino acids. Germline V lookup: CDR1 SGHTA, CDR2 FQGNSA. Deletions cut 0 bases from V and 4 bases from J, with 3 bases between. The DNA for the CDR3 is TGTGCCAGCAGCTTAGCAGTTAATGAAAAACTGTTTTTT. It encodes CASSLAVNEKLFF.

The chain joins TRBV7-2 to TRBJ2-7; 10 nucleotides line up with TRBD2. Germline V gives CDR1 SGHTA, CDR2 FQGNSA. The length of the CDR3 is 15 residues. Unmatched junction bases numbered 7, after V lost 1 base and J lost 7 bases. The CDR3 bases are TGTGCCAGCAGCTTAGAGCTAGCGGGAGCTTATGAGCAGTACTTC. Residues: CASSLELAGAYEQYF.

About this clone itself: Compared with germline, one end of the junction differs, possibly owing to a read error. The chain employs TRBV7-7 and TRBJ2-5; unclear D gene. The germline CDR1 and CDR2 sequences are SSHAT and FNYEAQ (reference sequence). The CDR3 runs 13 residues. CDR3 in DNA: TGTGCTAGCAGCGCGGCAGGACAAGAGACCCAGTACTTC. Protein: CASSAAGQETQYF.

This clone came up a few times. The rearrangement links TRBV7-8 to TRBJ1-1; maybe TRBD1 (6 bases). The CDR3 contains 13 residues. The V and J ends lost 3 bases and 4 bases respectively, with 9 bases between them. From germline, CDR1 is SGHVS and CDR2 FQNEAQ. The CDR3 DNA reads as TGTGCCAGCAGCTTGACAGGAGTCACTGAAGCTTTCTTT. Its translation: CASSLTGVTEAFF.

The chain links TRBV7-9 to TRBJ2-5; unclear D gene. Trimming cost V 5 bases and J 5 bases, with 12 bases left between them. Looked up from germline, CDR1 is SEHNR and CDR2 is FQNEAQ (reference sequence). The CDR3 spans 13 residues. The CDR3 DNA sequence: TGTGCCAGCAGCCCGGTGCTTCAGGAGACCCAGTACTTC. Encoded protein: CASSPVLQETQYF.

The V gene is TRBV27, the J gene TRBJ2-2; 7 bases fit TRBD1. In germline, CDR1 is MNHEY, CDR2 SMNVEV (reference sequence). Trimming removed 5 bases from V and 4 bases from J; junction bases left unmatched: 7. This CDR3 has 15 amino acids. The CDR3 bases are TGTGCCAGCAGTCCCCAGACAGGGACCACCGGGGAGCTGTTTTTT. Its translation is CASSPQTGTTGELFF.

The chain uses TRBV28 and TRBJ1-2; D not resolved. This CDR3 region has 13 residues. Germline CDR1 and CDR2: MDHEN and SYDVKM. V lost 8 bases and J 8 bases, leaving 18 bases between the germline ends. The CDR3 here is CASQAHNTKGYTF. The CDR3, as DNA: TGTGCCAGCCAGGCCCATAACACCAAAGGCTACACCTTC.

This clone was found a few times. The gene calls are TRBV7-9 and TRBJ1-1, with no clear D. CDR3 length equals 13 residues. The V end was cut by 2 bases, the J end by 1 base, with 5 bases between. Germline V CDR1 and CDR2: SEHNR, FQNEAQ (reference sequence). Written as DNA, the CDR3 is TGTGCCAGCAGCTTACAGGAGAACACTGAAGCTTTCTTT. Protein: CASSLQENTEAFF.

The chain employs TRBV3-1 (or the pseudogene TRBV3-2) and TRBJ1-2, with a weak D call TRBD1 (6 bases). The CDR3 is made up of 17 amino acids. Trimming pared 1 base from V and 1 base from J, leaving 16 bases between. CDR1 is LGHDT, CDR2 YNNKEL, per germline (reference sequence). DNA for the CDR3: TGTGCCAGCAGCCAAGGAGGGCCGGGGGCGAATAACTATGGCTACACCTTC. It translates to CASSQGGPGANNYGYTF.

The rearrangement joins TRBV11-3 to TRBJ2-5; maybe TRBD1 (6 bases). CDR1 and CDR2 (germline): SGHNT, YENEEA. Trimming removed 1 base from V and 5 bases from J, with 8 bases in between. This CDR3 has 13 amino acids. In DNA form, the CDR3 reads TGTGCCAGCAGCTTAGCAGGGGTTGAGACCCAGTACTTC. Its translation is CASSLAGVETQYF.

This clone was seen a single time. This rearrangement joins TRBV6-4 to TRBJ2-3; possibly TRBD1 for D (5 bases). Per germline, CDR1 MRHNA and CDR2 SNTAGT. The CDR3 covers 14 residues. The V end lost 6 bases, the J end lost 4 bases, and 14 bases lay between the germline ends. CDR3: CASSPDSGADTQYF. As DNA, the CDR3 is TGTGCCAGCAGCCCTGACAGTGGCGCAGATACGCAGTATTTT.

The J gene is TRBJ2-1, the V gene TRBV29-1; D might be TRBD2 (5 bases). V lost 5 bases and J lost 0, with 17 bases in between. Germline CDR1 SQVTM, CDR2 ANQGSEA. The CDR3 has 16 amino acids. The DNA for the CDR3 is TGCAGCGTTCTTCATCTAGGACGGGGCTCCTACAATGAGCAGTTCTTC. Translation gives CSVLHLGRGSYNEQFF.